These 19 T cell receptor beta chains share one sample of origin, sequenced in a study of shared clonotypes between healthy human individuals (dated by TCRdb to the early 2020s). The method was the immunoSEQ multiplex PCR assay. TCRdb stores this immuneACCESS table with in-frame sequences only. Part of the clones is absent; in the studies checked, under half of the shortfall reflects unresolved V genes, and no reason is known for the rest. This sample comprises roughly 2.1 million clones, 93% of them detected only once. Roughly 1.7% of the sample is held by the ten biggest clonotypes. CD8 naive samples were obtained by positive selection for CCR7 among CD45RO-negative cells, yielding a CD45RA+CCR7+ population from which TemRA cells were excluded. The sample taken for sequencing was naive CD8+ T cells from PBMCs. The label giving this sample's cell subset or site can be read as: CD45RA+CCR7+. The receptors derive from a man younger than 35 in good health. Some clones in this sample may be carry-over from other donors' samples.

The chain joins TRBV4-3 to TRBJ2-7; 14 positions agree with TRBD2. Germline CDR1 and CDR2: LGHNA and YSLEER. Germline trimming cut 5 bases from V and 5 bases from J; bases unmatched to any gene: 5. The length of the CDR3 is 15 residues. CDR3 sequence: CASSETSGRAHEQYF. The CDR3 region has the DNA TGCGCCAGCAGCGAGACTAGCGGGAGGGCCCACGAGCAGTACTTC.

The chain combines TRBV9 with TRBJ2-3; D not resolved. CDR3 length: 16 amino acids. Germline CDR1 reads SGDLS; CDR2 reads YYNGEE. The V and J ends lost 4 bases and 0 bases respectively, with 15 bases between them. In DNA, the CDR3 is TGTGCCAGCAGCCCCTCATCTCGTTCTAGCACAGATACGCAGTATTTT. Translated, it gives CASSPSSRSSTDTQYF.

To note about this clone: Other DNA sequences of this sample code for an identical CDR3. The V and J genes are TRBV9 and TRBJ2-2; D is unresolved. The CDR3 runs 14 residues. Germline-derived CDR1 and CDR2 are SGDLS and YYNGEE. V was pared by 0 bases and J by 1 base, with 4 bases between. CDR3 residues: CASSVGQNTGELFF. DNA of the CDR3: TGTGCCAGCAGCGTAGGTCAGAACACCGGGGAGCTGTTTTTT.

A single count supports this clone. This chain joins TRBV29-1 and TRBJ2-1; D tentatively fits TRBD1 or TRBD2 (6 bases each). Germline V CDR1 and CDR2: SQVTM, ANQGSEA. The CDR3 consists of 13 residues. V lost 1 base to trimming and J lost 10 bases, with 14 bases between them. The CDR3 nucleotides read TGCAGCGTTGAAGGAGGAGGGGGTCGGGAGCAGTTCTTC. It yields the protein CSVEGGGGREQFF.

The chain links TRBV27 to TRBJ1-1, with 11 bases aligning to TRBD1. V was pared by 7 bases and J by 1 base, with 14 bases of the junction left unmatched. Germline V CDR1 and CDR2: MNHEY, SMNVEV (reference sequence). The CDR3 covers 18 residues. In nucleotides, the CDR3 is TGTGCCAGCACCCGAAGCCGGACAGGGGGCAGGGGGAACACTGAAGCTTTCTTT. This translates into CASTRSRTGGRGNTEAFF.

In nucleotides, the CDR3 is TGTGCCAGCAGCTTGGCCGCGCGGGAGCAGTTCTTC. It specifies CASSLAAREQFF. The genes are TRBV5-6 and TRBJ2-1; D gene ambiguous. The CDR3 length is 12 residues. Germline V gene data show CDR1 as SGHDT and CDR2 as YYEEEE. Trimming left V 0 bases short and J 10 bases short, with 8 bases between.

CDR3 protein: CARRGATDTQYF. The CDR3 region has the DNA TGTGCCAGAAGGGGGGCCACAGATACGCAGTATTTT. The rearrangement links TRBV2 to TRBJ2-3; D is possibly TRBD1 or TRBD2 (6 bases each). This CDR3 comprises 12 residues. V lost 9 bases and J 2 bases, leaving 9 bases between the germline ends. Germline loops: CDR1 SNHLY, CDR2 FYNNEI. Full variable domain (outside the CDR3, taken from reference TRBV2 and TRBJ2-3): EPEVTQTPSHQVTQMGQEVILRCVPISNHLYFYWYRQILGQKVEFLVSFYNNEISEKSEIFDDQFSVERPDGSNFTLKIRSTKLEDSAMYFCARRGATDTQYFGPGTRLTVL.

The CDR3 region has the DNA TGTGCCAGCAGTTCGATCCGATCGACAGGGGGCGGTTGGGCTTTCTTT. Protein product: CASSSIRSTGGGWAFF. V gene TRBV27 combines with J gene TRBJ1-1; the match to TRBD1 covers 10 bases. This CDR3 has 16 amino acids. V was pared by 4 bases and J by 11 bases, with 16 bases of the junction left unmatched. Per the germline V gene, CDR1 is MNHEY and CDR2 is SMNVEV (reference sequence).

The CDR3 sequence: CASRLAGGLDEQFF. The DNA of the CDR3 is TGTGCCAGCAGACTAGCGGGAGGGCTCGATGAGCAGTTCTTC. The rearrangement uses TRBV2 and TRBJ2-1; TRBD2 aligns across 13 bases. Germline V CDR1 and CDR2: SNHLY, FYNNEI. The CDR3 contains 14 residues. The trim removed 6 bases at V and 8 bases at J, leaving 4 bases unmatched.

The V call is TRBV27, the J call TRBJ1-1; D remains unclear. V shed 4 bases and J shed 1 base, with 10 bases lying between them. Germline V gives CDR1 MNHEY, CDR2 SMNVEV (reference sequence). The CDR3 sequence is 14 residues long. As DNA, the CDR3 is TGTGCCAGCAGTTCCCGATGGGGGAACACTGAAGCTTTCTTT. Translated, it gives CASSSRWGNTEAFF.

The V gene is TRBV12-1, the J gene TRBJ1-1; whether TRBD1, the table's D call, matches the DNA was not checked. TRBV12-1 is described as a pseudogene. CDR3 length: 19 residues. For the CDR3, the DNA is TGTGCCAGCATCGTTCCCGGGACAGGGATCGGGCCCAAGAACACTGAAGCTTTCTTT. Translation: CASIVPGTGIGPKNTEAFF.

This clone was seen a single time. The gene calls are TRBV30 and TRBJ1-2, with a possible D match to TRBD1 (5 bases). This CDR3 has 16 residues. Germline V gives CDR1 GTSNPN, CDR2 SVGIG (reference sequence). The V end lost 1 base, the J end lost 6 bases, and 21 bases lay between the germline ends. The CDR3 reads CAWSEFSTTWDHGYTF. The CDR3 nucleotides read TGTGCCTGGAGTGAGTTCTCGACCACTTGGGACCATGGCTACACCTTC.

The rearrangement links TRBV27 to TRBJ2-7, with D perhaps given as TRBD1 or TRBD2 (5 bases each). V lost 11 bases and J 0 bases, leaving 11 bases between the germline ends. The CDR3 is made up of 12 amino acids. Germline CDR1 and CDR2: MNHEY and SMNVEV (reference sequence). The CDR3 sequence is CAAGRVSYEQYF. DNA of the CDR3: TGTGCCGCGGGCAGGGTCTCCTACGAGCAGTACTTC.

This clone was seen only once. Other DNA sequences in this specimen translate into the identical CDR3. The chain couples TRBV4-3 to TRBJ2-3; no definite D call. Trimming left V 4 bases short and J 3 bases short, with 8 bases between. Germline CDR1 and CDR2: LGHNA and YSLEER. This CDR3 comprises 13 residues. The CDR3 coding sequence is TGCGCCAGCAGCCTTCGTGGAACAGATACGCAGTATTTT. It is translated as CASSLRGTDTQYF.

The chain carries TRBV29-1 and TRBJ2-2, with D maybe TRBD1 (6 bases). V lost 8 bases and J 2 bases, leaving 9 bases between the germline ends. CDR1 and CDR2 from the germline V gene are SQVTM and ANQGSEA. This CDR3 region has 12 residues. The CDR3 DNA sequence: TGCAGCTGCAGGGGAAACACCGGGGAGCTGTTTTTT. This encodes CSCRGNTGELFF.

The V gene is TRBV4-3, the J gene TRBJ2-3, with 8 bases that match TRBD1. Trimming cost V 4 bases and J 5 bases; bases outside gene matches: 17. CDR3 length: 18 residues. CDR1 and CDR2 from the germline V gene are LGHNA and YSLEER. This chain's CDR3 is CASSPRKGAGGRGDTQYF. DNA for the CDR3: TGCGCCAGCAGCCCAAGAAAGGGCGCAGGGGGCCGGGGAGATACGCAGTATTTT.

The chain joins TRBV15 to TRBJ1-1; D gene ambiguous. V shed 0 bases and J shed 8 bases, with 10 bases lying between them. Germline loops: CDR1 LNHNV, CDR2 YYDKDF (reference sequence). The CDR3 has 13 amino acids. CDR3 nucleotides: TGTGCCACCAGCAGAGATATGATGGAGGAAGCTTTCTTT. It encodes CATSRDMMEEAFF.

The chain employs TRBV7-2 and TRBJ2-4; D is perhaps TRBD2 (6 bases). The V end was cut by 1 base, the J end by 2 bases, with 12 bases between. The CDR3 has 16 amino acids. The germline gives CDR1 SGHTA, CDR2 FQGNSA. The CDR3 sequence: CASSLGRGRTKNIQYF. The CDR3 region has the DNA TGTGCCAGCAGCTTAGGGCGGGGAAGGACCAAAAACATTCAGTACTTC.

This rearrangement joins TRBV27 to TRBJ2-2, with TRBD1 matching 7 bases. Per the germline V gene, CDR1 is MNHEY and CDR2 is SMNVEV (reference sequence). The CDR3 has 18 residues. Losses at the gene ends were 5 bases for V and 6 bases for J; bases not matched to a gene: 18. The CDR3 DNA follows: TGTGCCAGCAGTAACGAACAGGGGCACTTAGGACGGGCCGGGGAGCTGTTTTTT. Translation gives CASSNEQGHLGRAGELFF.